The rows below give T cell receptor beta chains drawn from one sample of a study of blood T cells in healthy people across ages. TCRdb fed the 5' RACE reads into MiXCR, producing one record per CDR3 protein. The sample comprises approximately 810,000 distinct CDR3 sequences, around 30% of which are singletons, and 17% rests with the top ten. Sequencing input: blood. These receptor sequences come from a woman of 80 years or more in good health. CDR3s include the opening cysteine and the closing phenylalanine or tryptophan. Fields, in order: clone size, J gene, D gene, V gene, CDR3 protein, CDR3 DNA. D genes are given only for firm matches. Clone size appears in some rows only: once, few, many, or a class for an expanded clone.

clone_size: many; j_call: TRBJ2-7; d_call: NA; v_call: TRBV6-6; cdr3_aa: CASMGKEPYEQYF; cdr3_nt: TGTGCCAGCATGGGCAAGGAACCCTACGAGCAGTACTTC
clone_size: many; j_call: TRBJ2-1; d_call: NA; v_call: TRBV12-3/TRBV12-4; cdr3_aa: CASTLRQGPSGYNEQFF; cdr3_nt: TGTGCCAGCACCTTGAGGCAGGGGCCCAGCGGATACAATGAGCAGTTCTTC
clone_size: few; j_call: TRBJ1-4; d_call: NA; v_call: TRBV5-1; cdr3_aa: CASSSFEGTNEKLFF; cdr3_nt: TGCGCCAGCAGCTCGTTTGAGGGAACTAATGAAAAACTGTTTTTT
clone_size: NA; j_call: TRBJ2-5; d_call: NA; v_call: TRBV24-1; cdr3_aa: CATSDLEGRTQETQYF; cdr3_nt: TGTGCCACCAGTGATTTGGAGGGCAGGACCCAAGAGACCCAGTACTTC
clone_size: few; j_call: TRBJ2-5; d_call: NA; v_call: TRBV6-5; cdr3_aa: CASSPSTSGETQYF; cdr3_nt: TGTGCCAGCAGTCCGTCGACTAGTGGAGAGACCCAGTACTTC
clone_size: few; j_call: TRBJ1-5; d_call: TRBD1; v_call: TRBV10-2; cdr3_aa: CASSPGTGWNPPQHF; cdr3_nt: TGCGCCAGCAGCCCGGGGACAGGGTGGAATCCGCCCCAGCATTTT
clone_size: many; j_call: TRBJ1-2; d_call: TRBD1; v_call: TRBV7-2; cdr3_aa: CASSLVLGQNYGYTF; cdr3_nt: TGTGCCAGCAGCTTAGTACTGGGACAGAACTATGGCTACACCTTC
clone_size: many; j_call: TRBJ2-3; d_call: NA; v_call: TRBV6-1; cdr3_aa: CASSEALGRLRTDTQYF; cdr3_nt: TGTGCCAGCAGTGAAGCGCTTGGGAGGTTACGCACAGATACGCAGTATTTT
clone_size: many; j_call: TRBJ2-5; d_call: NA; v_call: TRBV3-1; cdr3_aa: CASSHRGQETQYF; cdr3_nt: TGTGCCAGCAGCCATCGGGGTCAAGAGACCCAGTACTTC
clone_size: few; j_call: TRBJ1-6; d_call: TRBD1; v_call: TRBV20-1; cdr3_aa: CSAKIHGGQGYSPLHF; cdr3_nt: TGCAGTGCTAAAATTCATGGCGGACAGGGGTATTCACCCCTCCACTTT
clone_size: many; j_call: TRBJ2-2; d_call: TRBD1; v_call: TRBV20-1; cdr3_aa: CSAKEGTVNTGELFF; cdr3_nt: TGCAGTGCTAAGGAAGGGACAGTTAACACCGGGGAGCTGTTTTTT
clone_size: many; j_call: TRBJ2-6; d_call: NA; v_call: TRBV12-3/TRBV12-4; cdr3_aa: CASSSYRGANVLTF; cdr3_nt: TGTGCCAGCAGTTCCTATCGTGGGGCCAACGTCCTGACTTTC
clone_size: few; j_call: TRBJ2-3; d_call: TRBD2; v_call: TRBV7-6; cdr3_aa: CASSSGTSGGNTQYF; cdr3_nt: TGTGCCAGCAGCTCCGGGACTAGCGGGGGTAATACGCAGTATTTT
clone_size: NA; j_call: TRBJ2-7; d_call: NA; v_call: TRBV5-1; cdr3_aa: CANSLGPGDYEQYF; cdr3_nt: TGCGCCAACAGCTTGGGTCCGGGAGACTACGAGCAGTACTTC
clone_size: once; j_call: TRBJ1-3; d_call: NA; v_call: TRBV7-2; cdr3_aa: CASSLAGGPRGNTIYF; cdr3_nt: TGTGCCAGCAGCTTAGCAGGGGGGCCTCGGGGAAACACCATATATTTT
clone_size: NA; j_call: TRBJ1-4; d_call: TRBD1; v_call: TRBV6-6; cdr3_aa: CASSTPDREGNEKLFF; cdr3_nt: TGTGCCAGCAGTACCCCAGACAGGGAGGGGAATGAAAAACTGTTTTTT
clone_size: many; j_call: TRBJ2-5; d_call: TRBD2; v_call: TRBV5-1; cdr3_aa: CASSAGLAGQETQYF; cdr3_nt: TGCGCCAGCAGCGCCGGACTAGCGGGGCAAGAGACCCAGTACTTC
clone_size: few; j_call: TRBJ2-7; d_call: TRBD1; v_call: TRBV7-9; cdr3_aa: CASSWEGTGTVEQYF; cdr3_nt: TGTGCCAGCAGCTGGGAGGGGACAGGGACCGTCGAGCAGTACTTC
clone_size: once; j_call: TRBJ2-1; d_call: NA; v_call: TRBV3-1; cdr3_aa: CASSRGRNYNEQFF; cdr3_nt: TGTGCCAGCAGCCGGGGGCGTAATTACAATGAGCAGTTCTTC
clone_size: NA; j_call: TRBJ2-3; d_call: NA; v_call: TRBV20-1; cdr3_aa: CSARSREIGTDTQYF; cdr3_nt: TGCAGTGCTAGATCCCGGGAGATTGGCACAGATACGCAGTATTTT
clone_size: NA; j_call: TRBJ1-4; d_call: TRBD1; v_call: TRBV20-1; cdr3_aa: CSAGTGTGGEKLFF; cdr3_nt: TGCAGTGCTGGGACCGGGACAGGGGGCGAAAAACTGTTTTTT
clone_size: NA; j_call: TRBJ2-1; d_call: NA; v_call: TRBV9; cdr3_aa: CASSALFGSSYNEQFF; cdr3_nt: TGTGCCAGCAGCGCCTTATTTGGAAGTTCCTACAATGAGCAGTTCTTC
clone_size: many; j_call: TRBJ2-7; d_call: NA; v_call: TRBV12-3/TRBV12-4; cdr3_aa: CASSQGTYEQYF; cdr3_nt: TGTGCCAGCAGCCAGGGAACCTACGAGCAGTACTTC
clone_size: NA; j_call: TRBJ2-3; d_call: TRBD2; v_call: TRBV29-1; cdr3_aa: CSVECLAGTDTQYF; cdr3_nt: TGCAGCGTTGAGTGCCTAGCGGGCACAGATACGCAGTATTTT